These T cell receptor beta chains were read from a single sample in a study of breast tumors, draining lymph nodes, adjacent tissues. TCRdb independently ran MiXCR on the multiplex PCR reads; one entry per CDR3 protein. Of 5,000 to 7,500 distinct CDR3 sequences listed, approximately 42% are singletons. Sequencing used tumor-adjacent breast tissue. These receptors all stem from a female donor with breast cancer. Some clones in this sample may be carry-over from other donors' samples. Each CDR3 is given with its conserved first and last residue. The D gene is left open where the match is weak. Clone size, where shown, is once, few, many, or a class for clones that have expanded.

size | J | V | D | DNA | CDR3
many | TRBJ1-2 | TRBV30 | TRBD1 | TGTGCCTGGAGTATTCCAGGGGGCGTTTTATCCCGCGGCTACACCTTC | CAWSIPGGVLSRGYTF
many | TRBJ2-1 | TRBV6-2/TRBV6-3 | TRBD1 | TGTGCCAGCAGTTATCGAGGGGGCGGGCAAGGAGAGCAGTTCTTC | CASSYRGGGQGEQFF
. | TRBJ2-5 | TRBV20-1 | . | TGCAGTGCTAGTTTGCAGACCCTCGAGACCCAGTACTTC | CSASLQTLETQYF
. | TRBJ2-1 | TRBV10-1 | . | TGCGCCAGCAGTGAGCGGAGTACGTCTGAGCAGTTCTTC | CASSERSTSEQFF
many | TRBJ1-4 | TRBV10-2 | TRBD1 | TGCGCCAGCAGTTTCGACAGGGGGGAAAAACTGTTTTTT | CASSFDRGEKLFF
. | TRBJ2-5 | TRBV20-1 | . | TGCAGTGCTAGAGATCCCGCCAGGGTGGAGACCCAGTACTTC | CSARDPARVETQYF
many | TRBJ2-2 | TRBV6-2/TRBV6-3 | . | TGTGCCAGCAGTCCTACTAGCAACACCGGGGAGCTGTTTTTT | CASSPTSNTGELFF
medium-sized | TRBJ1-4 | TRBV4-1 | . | TGCGCCAGCAGCCAGGGAAAGTCGACACAGGGTGGGGGAGAAAAACTGTTTTTT | CASSQGKSTQGGGEKLFF
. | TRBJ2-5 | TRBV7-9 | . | TGTGCCAGCAGCCTGCAAGAGTCGGCCCAGTACTTC | CASSLQESAQYF
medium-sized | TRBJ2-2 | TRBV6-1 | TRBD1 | TGTGCCAGCGACAGGGGGAACACCGGGGAGCTGTTTTTT | CASDRGNTGELFF
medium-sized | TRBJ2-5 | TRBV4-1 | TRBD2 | TGCGCCAGCAGCCCCTTTGGACTAGCGGGAGAGACCCAGTACTTC | CASSPFGLAGETQYF
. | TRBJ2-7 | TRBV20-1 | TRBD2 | TGCAGTGCTACTGCGGGACTAGCGGGGAACGAGCAGTACTTC | CSATAGLAGNEQYF
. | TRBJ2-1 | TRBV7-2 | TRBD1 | TGTGCCAGCAGTCTACGATATTCCAGATCGGGACAGGGGATAAATGAGCAGTTCTTC | CASSLRYSRSGQGINEQFF
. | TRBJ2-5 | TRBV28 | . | TGTGCCAGCAGTTTAGAGGACATGGGTGGAGAGACCCAGTACTTC | CASSLEDMGGETQYF
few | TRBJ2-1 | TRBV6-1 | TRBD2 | TGTGCCAGCAGAGTAGCGGGTGGTAATGAGCAGTTCTTC | CASRVAGGNEQFF
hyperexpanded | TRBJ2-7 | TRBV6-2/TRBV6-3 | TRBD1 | TGTGCCAGCAGAACCGGGACAGGGCACTACGAGCAGTACTTC | CASRTGTGHYEQYF
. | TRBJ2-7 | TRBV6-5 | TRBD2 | TGTGCCAGCAGTATTAGCGGGACTAGCCCCTACGAGCAGTACTTC | CASSISGTSPYEQYF
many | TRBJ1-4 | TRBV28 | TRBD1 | TGTGCCATAAGCAGGGGGCTTCGCGAAAAACTGTTTTTT | CAISRGLREKLFF
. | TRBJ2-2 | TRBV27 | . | TGTGCCAGCAGTCCCGGGACGGCCATGAACACCGGGGAGCTGTTTTTT | CASSPGTAMNTGELFF
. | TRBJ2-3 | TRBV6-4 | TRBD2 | TGTGCCAGCAGTGTGTCTAGCGGGAGATCAGATACGCAGTATTTT | CASSVSSGRSDTQYF
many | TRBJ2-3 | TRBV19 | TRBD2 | TGTGCCAGTAATGCGGGAGAGACAGATACGCAGTATTTT | CASNAGETDTQYF
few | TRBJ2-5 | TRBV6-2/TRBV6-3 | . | TGTGCCAGCAGTTACTCAGGGGTGCCGGGGACCCAGTACTTC | CASSYSGVPGTQYF
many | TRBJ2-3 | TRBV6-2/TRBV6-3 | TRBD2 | TGTGCCAGCACCTGGAGTAGCGGGAGGGTGAATACGCAGTATTTT | CASTWSSGRVNTQYF
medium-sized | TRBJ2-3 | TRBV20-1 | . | TGCAGTGCCCCGGGGGACCTCACAGATACGCAGTATTTT | CSAPGDLTDTQYF
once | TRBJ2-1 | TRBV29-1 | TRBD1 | TGCAGCGCGTTAACCGGGACAGGAGGTTTCTTC | CSALTGTGGFF
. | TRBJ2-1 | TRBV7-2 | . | TGTGCCAGCAGCTTACTAGGGGCTGAGCAGTTCTTC | CASSLLGAEQFF
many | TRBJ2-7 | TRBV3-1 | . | TGTGCCAGCAGCGAAGGCTACGAGCAGTACTTC | CASSEGYEQYF
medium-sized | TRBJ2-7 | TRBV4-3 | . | TGCGCCAGCATCCCGGGTGGCGGACGCTCCTACGAGCAGTACTTC | CASIPGGGRSYEQYF
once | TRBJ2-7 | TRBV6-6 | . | TGTGCCAGCAGTATAAGCGGAAGACCCTACGAGCAGTACTTC | CASSISGRPYEQYF
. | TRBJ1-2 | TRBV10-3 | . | TGTGCCAGCAGGAGACGGACGGGTAACTATGGCTACACCTTC | CASRRRTGNYGYTF
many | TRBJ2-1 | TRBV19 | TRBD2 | TGTGCCAGTAGTACTATAAAAGCGGGAGCTAACAATGAGCAGTTCTTC | CASSTIKAGANNEQFF
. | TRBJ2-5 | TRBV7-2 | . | TGTGCCGGCAGCTTGGTTCTAGCTTCCCTGGGGGAGACCCTGTACTTC | CAGSLVLASLGETLYF
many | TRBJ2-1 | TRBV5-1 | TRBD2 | TGCGCCAGCAGCCCAAACTGGGGAGGGGACAATGAGCAGTTCTTC | CASSPNWGGDNEQFF
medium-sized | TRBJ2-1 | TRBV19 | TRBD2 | TGTGCCAGTAGTATAGACCAGCGGGGGCTGTACAATGAGCAGTTCTTC | CASSIDQRGLYNEQFF
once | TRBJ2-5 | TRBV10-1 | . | TGCGCCAGCAGTGGGGAACAGGGTGGTCATAGGTTTGAGACCCAGTACTTC | CASSGEQGGHRFETQYF
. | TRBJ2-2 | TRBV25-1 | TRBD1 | TGTGCCAGCGGTGGGACAGGGGACACCGGGGAGCTGTTTTTT | CASGGTGDTGELFF
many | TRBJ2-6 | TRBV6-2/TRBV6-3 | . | TGTGCCAGCAGTTACAGCTCTGGGGCCAACGTCCTGACTTTC | CASSYSSGANVLTF
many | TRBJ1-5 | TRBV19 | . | TGTGCCAGTAGTCTGGGCCAGAGCAACAATCAGCCCCAGCATTTT | CASSLGQSNNQPQHF
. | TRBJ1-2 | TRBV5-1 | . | TGCGCCAGCAGTCAAACGGGGCAATATGGCTACACCTTC | CASSQTGQYGYTF
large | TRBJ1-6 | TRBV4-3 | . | TGCGCCAGCAGCCAAGATCCAGGGTCGGATTCACCCCTCCACTTT | CASSQDPGSDSPLHF
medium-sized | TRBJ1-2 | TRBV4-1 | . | TGCGCCAGCAGCCAAGTCCTGAGGGATCACTATGGCTACACCTTC | CASSQVLRDHYGYTF